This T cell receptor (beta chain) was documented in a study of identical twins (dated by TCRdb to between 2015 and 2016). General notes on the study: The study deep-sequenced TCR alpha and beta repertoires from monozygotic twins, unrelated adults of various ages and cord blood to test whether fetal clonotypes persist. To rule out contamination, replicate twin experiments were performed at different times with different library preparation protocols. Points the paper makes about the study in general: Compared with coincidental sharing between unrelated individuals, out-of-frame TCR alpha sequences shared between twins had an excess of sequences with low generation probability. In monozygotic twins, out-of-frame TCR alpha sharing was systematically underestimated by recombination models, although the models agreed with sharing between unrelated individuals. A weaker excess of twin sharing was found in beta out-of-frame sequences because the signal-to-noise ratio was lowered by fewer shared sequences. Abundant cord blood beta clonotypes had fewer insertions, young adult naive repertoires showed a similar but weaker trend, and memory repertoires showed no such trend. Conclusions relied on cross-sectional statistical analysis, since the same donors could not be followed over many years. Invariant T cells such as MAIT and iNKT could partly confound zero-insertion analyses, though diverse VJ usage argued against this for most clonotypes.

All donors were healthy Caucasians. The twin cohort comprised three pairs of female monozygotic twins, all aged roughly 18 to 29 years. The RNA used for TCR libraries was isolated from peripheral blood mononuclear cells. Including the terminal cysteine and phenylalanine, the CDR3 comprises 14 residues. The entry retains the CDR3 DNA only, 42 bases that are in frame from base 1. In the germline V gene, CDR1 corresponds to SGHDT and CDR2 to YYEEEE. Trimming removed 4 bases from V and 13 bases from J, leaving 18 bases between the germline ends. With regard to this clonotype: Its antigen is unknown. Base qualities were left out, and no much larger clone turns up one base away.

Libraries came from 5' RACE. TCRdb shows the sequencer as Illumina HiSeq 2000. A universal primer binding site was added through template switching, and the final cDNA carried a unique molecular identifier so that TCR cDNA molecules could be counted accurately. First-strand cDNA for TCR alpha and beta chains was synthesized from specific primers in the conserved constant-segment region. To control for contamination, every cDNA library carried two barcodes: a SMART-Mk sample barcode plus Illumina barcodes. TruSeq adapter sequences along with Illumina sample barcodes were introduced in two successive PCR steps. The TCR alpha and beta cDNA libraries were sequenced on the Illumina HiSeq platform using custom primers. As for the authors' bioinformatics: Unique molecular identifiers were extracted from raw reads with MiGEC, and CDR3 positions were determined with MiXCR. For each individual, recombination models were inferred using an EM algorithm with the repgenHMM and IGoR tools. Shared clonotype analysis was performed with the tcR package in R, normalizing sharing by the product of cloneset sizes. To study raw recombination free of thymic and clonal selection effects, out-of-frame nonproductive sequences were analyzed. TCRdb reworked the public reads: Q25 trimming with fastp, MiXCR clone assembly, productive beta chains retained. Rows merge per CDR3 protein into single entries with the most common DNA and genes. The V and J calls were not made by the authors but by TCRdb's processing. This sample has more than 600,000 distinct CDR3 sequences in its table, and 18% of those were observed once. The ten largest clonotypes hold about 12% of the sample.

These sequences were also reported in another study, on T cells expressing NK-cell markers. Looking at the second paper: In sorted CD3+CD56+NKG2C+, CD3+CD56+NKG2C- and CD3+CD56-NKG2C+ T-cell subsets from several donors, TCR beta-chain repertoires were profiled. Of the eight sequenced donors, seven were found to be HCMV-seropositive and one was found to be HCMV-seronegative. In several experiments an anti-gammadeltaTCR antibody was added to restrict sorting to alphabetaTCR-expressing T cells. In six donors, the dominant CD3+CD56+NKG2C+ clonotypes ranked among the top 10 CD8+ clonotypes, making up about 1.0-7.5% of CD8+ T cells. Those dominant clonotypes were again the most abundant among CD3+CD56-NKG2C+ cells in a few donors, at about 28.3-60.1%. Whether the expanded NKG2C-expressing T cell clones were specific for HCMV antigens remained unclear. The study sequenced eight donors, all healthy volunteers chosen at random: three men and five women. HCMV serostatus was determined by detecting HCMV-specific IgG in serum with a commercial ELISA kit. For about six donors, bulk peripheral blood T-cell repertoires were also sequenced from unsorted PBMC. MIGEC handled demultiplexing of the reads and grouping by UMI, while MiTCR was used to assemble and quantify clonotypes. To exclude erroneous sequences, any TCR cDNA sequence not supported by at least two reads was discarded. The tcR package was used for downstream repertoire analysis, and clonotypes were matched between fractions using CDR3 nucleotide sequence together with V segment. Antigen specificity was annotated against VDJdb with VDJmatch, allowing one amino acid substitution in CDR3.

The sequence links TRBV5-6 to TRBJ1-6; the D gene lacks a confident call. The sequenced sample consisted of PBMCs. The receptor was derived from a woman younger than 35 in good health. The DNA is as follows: TGTGCCAGCAGCGCTCCTGCCCCGACGGCTCCCCTCCACTTT. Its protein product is CASSAPAPTAPLHF.